The next 26 T cell receptor beta chains were all read from a single sample in a study of T-cell reconstitution after alpha-beta-depleted transplantation in children. Construction of the TCRbeta library involved unique molecular identifiers. TCRdb re-called the PCR reads with MiXCR, one entry per CDR3 protein. The profile shows 500,000 or so distinct CDR3 sequences, approximately 32% of them singletons. Sequencing was performed on PBMCs from the stem cell graft donor, taken from the stem cell graft. These receptors were collected from a human donor who donated a stem cell graft to a child with aplastic anemia.

J is TRBJ1-1 and V is TRBV20-1; D not certain. The CDR3 contains 12 residues. Germline V lookup: CDR1 DFQATT, CDR2 SNEGSKA (reference sequence). V lost 0 bases and J lost 10, with 12 bases in between. The CDR3 DNA is TGCAGTGCTAGAGACGGACCGAGGAGAGCTTTCTTT. Residues: CSARDGPRRAFF.

The CDR3 here is CASSQGLWGSSYNEQFF. CDR3 nucleotide sequence: TGTGCCAGCAGCCAAGGTCTTTGGGGGAGCTCCTACAATGAGCAGTTCTTC. The V gene is TRBV3-1, the J gene TRBJ2-1, with D perhaps given as TRBD1 or TRBD2 (5 bases each). The CDR3 runs 17 residues. Germline CDR1 reads LGHDT; CDR2 reads YNNKEL (reference sequence). V lost 1 base to trimming and J lost 0 bases, with 13 bases between them.

V is TRBV10-3 and J is TRBJ2-2; a weak D match, TRBD1 (5 bases). The CDR3 has 16 residues. Germline-derived CDR1 and CDR2 are ENHRY and SYGVKD. The germline V and J ends were trimmed by 3 bases and 1 base, with 12 bases remaining between them. This chain's CDR3 is CAISDPGQGNTGELFF. CDR3 nucleotide sequence: TGTGCCATCAGTGACCCTGGGCAGGGGAACACCGGGGAGCTGTTTTTT.

A word on this clonotype: One end of the junction is discordant with germline, which a read error may explain. The chain has TRBV12-3 or TRBV12-4 and TRBJ1-5; D is perhaps TRBD1 (5 bases). The CDR3 spans 15 residues. The CDR3 reads CASSSGTVSDQPQHF. CDR3 DNA: TGTGCCAGCAGTTCAGGGACGGTTAGCGATCAGCCCCAGCATTTT.

The DNA for the CDR3 is TGTGCCAGCTCACCACCATGGCCCCCAGATACGCAGTATTTT. Translation: CASSPPWPPDTQYF. V usage is TRBV18 and J usage is TRBJ2-3; D is unclear. CDR3 length: 14 residues. V dropped 0 bases and J dropped 4 bases, with 8 bases sitting between them. Germline CDR1 is KGHSH and CDR2 is LQKENI.

The chain recombines TRBV29-1 with TRBJ1-1, with D perhaps TRBD1 (5 bases). The length of the CDR3 is 15 residues. Germline values: CDR1 SQVTM, CDR2 ANQGSEA. The V and J ends lost 0 bases and 6 bases respectively, with 17 bases between them. The CDR3 protein is CSVEDAQGGRAEAFF. In DNA form, the CDR3 reads TGCAGCGTTGAAGATGCGCAGGGCGGGCGGGCTGAAGCTTTCTTT.

The table lists this clonotype with a few counts. The chain has TRBV2 and TRBJ1-3; D uncertain. V lost 4 bases to trimming and J lost 0 bases, with 7 bases between them. The CDR3 is 14 residues long. Germline V lookup: CDR1 SNHLY, CDR2 FYNNEI. The CDR3 region is CASSAIGSGNTIYF. The CDR3 DNA follows: TGTGCCAGCAGTGCCATCGGCTCTGGAAACACCATATATTTT.

This clonotype came up a few times. The rearrangement links TRBV12-3 or TRBV12-4 to TRBJ1-3; D is uncertain. V gave up 4 bases and J gave up 0 bases, with 13 bases separating them. The length of the CDR3 is 16 residues. The CDR3 nucleotides read TGTGCCAGCAGTTCCGAAAGACCCAGCTCTGGAAACACCATATATTTT. It encodes CASSSERPSSGNTIYF.

This clonotype was seen a single time. V and J are TRBV7-3 and TRBJ1-1; unclear D gene. The CDR3 length is 17 residues. Germline CDR1 reads SGHTA; CDR2 reads FQGTGA. The germline V and J ends were trimmed by 5 bases and 0 bases, with 19 bases remaining between them. CDR3 sequence reads: CASSKSLLDPMNTEAFF. DNA for the CDR3: TGTGCCAGCAGCAAATCCCTACTCGACCCGATGAACACTGAAGCTTTCTTT.

The J gene is TRBJ1-2, the V gene TRBV30; possible D gene TRBD1, 5 bases. Germline-derived CDR1 and CDR2 are GTSNPN and SVGIG (reference sequence). CDR3 length equals 11 residues. V was clipped by 4 bases and J by 8 bases, with 11 bases between them. The CDR3: CAWMTVRGYTF. Here the CDR3 DNA reads TGTGCCTGGATGACAGTGAGGGGCTACACCTTC.

This chain connects TRBV18 to TRBJ2-7; possible D gene TRBD2, 5 bases. In germline, CDR1 is KGHSH, CDR2 LQKENI. The CDR3 contains 14 residues. V lost 2 bases and J 3 bases, leaving 11 bases between the germline ends. CDR3 DNA: TGTGCCAGCTCACCATCTAGCTCCTTCTACGAGCAGTACTTC. Encoded protein: CASSPSSSFYEQYF.

This clonotype showed up just a few times. The CDR3 loop is CASSPQDRPYYGYTF. In DNA, the CDR3 is TGTGCCAGCAGTCCCCAGGACCGGCCATACTATGGCTACACCTTC. The chain uses TRBV28 and TRBJ1-2; no reliable D call. Trimming removed 5 bases from V and 3 bases from J, with 16 bases in between. CDR1 is MDHEN, CDR2 SYDVKM, per germline. CDR3 size: 15 residues.

The chain uses TRBV20-1 and TRBJ1-3, with a weak D call TRBD1 (6 bases). Germline CDR1 is DFQATT and CDR2 is SNEGSKA (reference sequence). V was cut by 5 bases and J by 2 bases, with 10 bases left in between. CDR3 size: 13 residues. The CDR3 sequence is CSAWGAAGNTIYF. The CDR3 coding sequence is TGCAGTGCTTGGGGGGCGGCTGGAAACACCATATATTTT.

V is TRBV18 and J is TRBJ2-1; 8 positions agree with TRBD1. Germline V gene sequence: CDR1 KGHSH, CDR2 LQKENI. The CDR3 spans 15 residues. V was pared by 1 base and J by 8 bases, with 7 bases of the junction left unmatched. The CDR3 loop reads CASSPLYSTGDEQFF. In nucleotides, the CDR3 is TGTGCCAGCTCACCACTCTACTCGACAGGGGATGAGCAGTTCTTC. The full variable domain, with the rest looked up from reference TRBV18 and TRBJ2-1, is NAGVMQNPRHLVRRRGQEARLRCSPMKGHSHVYWYRQLPEEGLKFMVYLQKENIIDESGMPKERFSAEFPKEGPSILRIQQVVRGDSAAYFCASSPLYSTGDEQFFGPGTRLTVL.

V and J are TRBV24-1 and TRBJ1-5; D is unclear. Germline CDR1 is KGHDR and CDR2 is SFDVKD. Trimming stripped 7 bases from V and 3 bases from J, with 9 bases between. The CDR3 covers 13 residues. CDR3 sequence reads: CATSPAVNQPQHF. CDR3 in DNA: TGTGCCACCAGCCCCGCAGTCAATCAGCCCCAGCATTTT.

The sample holds a few counts of this clonotype. The V call is TRBV20-1, the J call TRBJ1-5, with a tentative D call TRBD1 (5 bases). Germline V lookup: CDR1 DFQATT, CDR2 SNEGSKA (reference sequence). The CDR3 consists of 12 residues. Trimming pared 3 bases from V and 7 bases from J, leaving 10 bases between. The CDR3: CSASPGTQPQHF. As DNA, the CDR3 is TGCAGTGCTAGTCCTGGGACCCAGCCCCAGCATTTT.

V usage is TRBV7-2 and J usage is TRBJ2-7; the D is unclear. Germline CDR1 reads SGHTA; CDR2 reads FQGNSA. Trimming pared 1 base from V and 3 bases from J, leaving 10 bases between. The CDR3 contains 14 residues. Here the CDR3 DNA reads TGTGCCAGCAGCTTAGTACCAGGCTACTACGAGCAGTACTTC. It specifies CASSLVPGYYEQYF.

The V call is TRBV7-2, the J call TRBJ2-3, with 8 bases that match TRBD1. Germline V gene lookup returns CDR1 SGHTA and CDR2 FQGNSA. Trimming took 5 bases from V and 1 from J; bases not matched to a gene: 5. The CDR3 contains 15 residues. The CDR3 region is CASSLRTGRTDTQYF. CDR3 nucleotides: TGTGCCAGCAGCCTCAGGACAGGGCGCACAGATACGCAGTATTTT.

This clonotype was seen repeatedly, ten times or more. The rearrangement joins TRBV5-8 to TRBJ2-3; D tentatively fits TRBD1 or TRBD2 (5 bases each). Per germline, CDR1 SGHTS and CDR2 YDEGEE. Trimming left V 4 bases short and J 0 bases short, with 12 bases between. The CDR3 has 15 residues. The CDR3 reads CASSPGTVSTDTQYF. In DNA form, the CDR3 reads TGTGCCAGCAGCCCGGGGACGGTCAGCACAGATACGCAGTATTTT.

The chain employs TRBV20-1 and TRBJ1-2; D perhaps matches TRBD1 (5 bases). The germline gives CDR1 DFQATT, CDR2 SNEGSKA (reference sequence). This CDR3 region has 13 residues. CDR3 nucleotide sequence: TGCATCGCTTTGCAGGGTATAGGCTATGGCTACACCTTC. It translates to CIALQGIGYGYTF.

This clonotype was seen more than once but under ten times. The chain joins TRBV7-2 to TRBJ2-5; the D gene could be TRBD1 or TRBD2 (5 bases each). Deletions cut 8 bases from V and 2 bases from J, with 18 bases between. Germline V gene data show CDR1 as SGHTA and CDR2 as FQGNSA. The CDR3 consists of 15 residues. CDR3 coding DNA: TGTGCCAGCTCGCCCGAGGGGCAGAATCAAGAGACCCAGTACTTC. Residues: CASSPEGQNQETQYF.

This clonotype showed up just a few times. The CDR3 sequence is CASTRGSIDEQYF. In DNA form, the CDR3 reads TGTGCCAGCACCCGCGGGAGTATCGACGAGCAGTACTTC. V and J are TRBV6-6 and TRBJ2-7, with TRBD2 matching over 7 bases. Looked up from germline, CDR1 is MNHNY and CDR2 is SVGAGI (reference sequence). The length of the CDR3 is 13 residues. Germline trimming cut 7 bases from V and 5 bases from J; bases unmatched to any gene: 8.

V gene TRBV9 combines with J gene TRBJ1-1, with D perhaps TRBD1 (5 bases). The CDR3 is 16 residues long. Trimming took 2 bases from V and 2 from J, leaving 16 bases between them. Germline CDR1 reads SGDLS; CDR2 reads YYNGEE. CDR3 region: CASSVGRMGGNTEAFF. The DNA for the CDR3 is TGTGCCAGCAGCGTTGGAAGGATGGGGGGAAACACTGAAGCTTTCTTT.

This clonotype occurred a few times. The chain employs TRBV20-1 and TRBJ1-2, with D uncertain. V lost 5 bases, J lost 1 base, and 23 bases lay in between. This CDR3 region has 17 residues. Germline V gives CDR1 DFQATT, CDR2 SNEGSKA (reference sequence). The CDR3 bases are TGCAGTGCTCTCCTAGAGGGCCATCCTATAAATAACTATGGCTACACCTTC. Encoded protein: CSALLEGHPINNYGYTF.

This clonotype was seen only a few times. The chain uses TRBV6-1 and TRBJ2-2; D not resolved. Germline V gene data show CDR1 as MNHNS and CDR2 as SASEGT. V was shortened by 7 bases and J by 0 bases, with 12 bases between the two germline ends. The CDR3 spans 15 residues. As DNA, the CDR3 is TGTGCCAGCAACCCATTGGTCTCGAACACCGGGGAGCTGTTTTTT. Its protein is CASNPLVSNTGELFF.

The chain uses TRBV3-1 and TRBJ2-3; no definite D call. The germline gives CDR1 LGHDT, CDR2 YNNKEL (reference sequence). This CDR3 spans 14 amino acids. Deletions cut 1 base from V and 0 bases from J, with 5 bases between. The CDR3 spells CASSQVRSTDTQYF. The DNA for the CDR3 is TGTGCCAGCAGCCAAGTCAGAAGCACAGATACGCAGTATTTT.